This T cell receptor (beta chain) was sequenced during a study of blood T cell repertoires in COVID-19 (dated by TCRdb to about 2020). Context from the whole study: The collaborator samples originated in the United States, Italy and Spain and spanned the acute and convalescent phases of COVID-19. Deeply sampled blood TCRbeta repertoires from subjects exposed to, actively infected with, or recovered from COVID-19 were included in the dataset. Where HLA class I and class II types were available, the types were taken from metadata supplied by the sample provider, not from assay-based typing. Samples were obtained from the ongoing ImmuneRACE study (first 160 participants) and from 950 to 1,500 subjects provided by 6 global collaborators. The material from the prospective study consisted of cDNA or gDNA derived from T cells, B-cell-depleted T cells, or PBMCs. Sample metadata almost always included a de-identified subject ID, COVID-19 status, age in years and sex. A freely available public database, intended as a resource for researchers studying the immune response to SARS-CoV-2, is where the repertoires were released. What the authors observed across the whole study: Clinical and demographic metadata were provided uncurated, with the amount varying by source and participant.

With respect to this clone: Its antigen is currently not known. The record has no base qualities; no much larger clone is one base away.

Each collaborating institution followed its own protocols to collect whole blood in K2EDTA tubes. For TCRbeta analysis, collaborator samples were shipped as frozen whole blood, as isolated PBMCs, or as DNA extracted from either sample type. The CDR3 measures 15 amino acids from cysteine to phenylalanine. Only CDR3 DNA remains: 45 bases, in frame from the first base. Trimming removed 3 bases from V and 6 bases from J, leaving 18 bases between the germline ends. Based on the germline V gene (reference sequence), the CDR1 and CDR2 sequences are LNHDA and SQIVND. The immunoSEQ Assay, a bias-controlled multiplex PCR, was used to amplify TCRbeta CDR3 regions from genomic DNA. In the original analysis: The number of nucleated cells in each sample was estimated from the amplification of reference gene primers within the assay. To quantify the absolute abundance of each unique TCRbeta CDR3 rearrangement, sequence reads were collapsed and filtered. Productive Simpson clonality was computed per sample as the square root of Simpson's diversity index over productive rearrangements. TCRdb retrieved this table from immuneACCESS and kept in-frame rearrangements only. Not all clones are present; in checked studies, unresolved V genes account for under half, and no reason is known for the remainder. That table gives V, J and clone size, and the DNA gave D and trimming. The table for this sample lists approximately 200,000 clones; about 91% of them were counted only once. Clones ranked in the top ten supply 4% to 5% of the sample.

This clonotype originated in a woman aged 25 to 39 with acute or convalescent COVID-19. The V gene is TRBV19 and the J gene is TRBJ2-7, and possibly TRBD1, on 6 matching bases. The sample taken for sequencing was peripheral blood. This receptor carries the CDR3 CASSIRDNPLSEQYF. DNA sequence: TGTGCCAGTAGTATCCGGGACAACCCTTTATCCGAGCAGTACTTC. Where the CDR3 stops, the reference TRBV19 and TRBJ2-7 genes take over; the full variable domain is DGGITQSPKYLFRKEGQNVTLSCEQNLNHDAMYWYRQDPGQGLRLIYYSQIVNDFQKGDIAEGYSVSREKKESFPLTVTSAQKNPTAFYLCASSIRDNPLSEQYFGPGTRLTVT.